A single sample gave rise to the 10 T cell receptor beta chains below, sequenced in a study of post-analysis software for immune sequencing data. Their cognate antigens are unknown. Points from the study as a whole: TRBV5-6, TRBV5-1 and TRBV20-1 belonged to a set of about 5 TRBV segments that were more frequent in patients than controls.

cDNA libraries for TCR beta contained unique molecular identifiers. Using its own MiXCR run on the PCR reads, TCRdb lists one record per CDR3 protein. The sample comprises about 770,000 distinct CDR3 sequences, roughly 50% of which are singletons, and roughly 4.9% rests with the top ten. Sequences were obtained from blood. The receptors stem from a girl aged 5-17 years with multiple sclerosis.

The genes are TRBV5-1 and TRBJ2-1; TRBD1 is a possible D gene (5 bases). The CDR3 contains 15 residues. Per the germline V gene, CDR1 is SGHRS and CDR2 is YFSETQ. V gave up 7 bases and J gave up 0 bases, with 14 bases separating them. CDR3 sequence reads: CASGDTGSSYNEQFF. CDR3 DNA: TGCGCCAGCGGCGACACAGGAAGCTCCTACAATGAGCAGTTCTTC.

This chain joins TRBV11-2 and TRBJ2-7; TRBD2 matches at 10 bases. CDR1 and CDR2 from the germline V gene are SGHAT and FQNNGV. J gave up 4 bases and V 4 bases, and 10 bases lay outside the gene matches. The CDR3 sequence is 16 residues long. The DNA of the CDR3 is TGTGCCAGCAGCTCTGCGACGGGACTAGCGCCATACGAGCAGTACTTC. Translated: CASSSATGLAPYEQYF. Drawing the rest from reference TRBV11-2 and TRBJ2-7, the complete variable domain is EAGVAQSPRYKIIEKRQSVAFWCNPISGHATLYWYQQILGQGPKLLIQFQNNGVVDDSQLPKDRFSAERLKGVDSTLKIQPAKLEDSAVYLCASSSATGLAPYEQYFGPGTRLTVT.

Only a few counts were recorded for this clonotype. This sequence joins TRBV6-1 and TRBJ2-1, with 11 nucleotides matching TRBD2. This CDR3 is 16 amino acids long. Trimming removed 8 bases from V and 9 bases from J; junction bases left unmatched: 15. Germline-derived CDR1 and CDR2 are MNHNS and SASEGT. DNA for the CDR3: TGTGCCAGCGGGGTAGATCTAGCGGGAGGTTACGGTGAGCAGTTCTTC. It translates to CASGVDLAGGYGEQFF.

This CDR3 reads CSAGAGDQPQHF. CDR3 sequence (DNA): TGCAGTGCAGGGGCGGGGGACCAGCCCCAGCATTTT. The chain employs TRBV20-1 and TRBJ1-5; the D gene is possibly TRBD1 (5 bases). The CDR3 loop spans 12 amino acids. Germline V gene data show CDR1 as DFQATT and CDR2 as SNEGSKA (reference sequence). V lost 6 bases and J lost 7, with 13 bases in between.

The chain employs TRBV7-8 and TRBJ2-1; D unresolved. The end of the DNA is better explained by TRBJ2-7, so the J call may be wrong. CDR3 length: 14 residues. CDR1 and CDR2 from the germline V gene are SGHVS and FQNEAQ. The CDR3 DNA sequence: TGTGCCAGCAGCTTACTGTATGGGGTACACGAGCAGTACTTC. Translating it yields CASSLLYGVHEQYF.

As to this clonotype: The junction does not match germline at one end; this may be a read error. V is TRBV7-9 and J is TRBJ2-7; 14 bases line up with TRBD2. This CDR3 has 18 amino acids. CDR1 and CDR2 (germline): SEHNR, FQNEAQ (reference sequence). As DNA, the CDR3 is TGTGCCAGCAGCTTAGGAGGGACTAGCGGGAGCATGTCCTACGAGCAGGACTTC. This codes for CASSLGGTSGSMSYEQDF.

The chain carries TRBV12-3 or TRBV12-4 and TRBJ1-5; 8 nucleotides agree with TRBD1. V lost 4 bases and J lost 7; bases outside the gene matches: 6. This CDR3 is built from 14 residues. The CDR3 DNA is TGTGCCAGCAGTTCCCTATCAGGGGGCCAGCCCCAGCATTTT. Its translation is CASSSLSGGQPQHF.

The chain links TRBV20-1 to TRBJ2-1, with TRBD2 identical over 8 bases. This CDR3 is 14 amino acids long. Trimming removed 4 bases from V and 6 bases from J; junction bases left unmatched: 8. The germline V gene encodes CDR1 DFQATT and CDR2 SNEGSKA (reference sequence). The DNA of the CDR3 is TGCAGTGCTATGGTGGCGGGAGGTTCCAATGAGCAGTTCTTC. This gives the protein CSAMVAGGSNEQFF.

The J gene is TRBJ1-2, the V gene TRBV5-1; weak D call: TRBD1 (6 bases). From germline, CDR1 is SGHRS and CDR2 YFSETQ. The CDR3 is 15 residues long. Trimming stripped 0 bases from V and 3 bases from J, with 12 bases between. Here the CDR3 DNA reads TGCGCCAGCAGCTTGGACAGGGCATCGGACTATGGCTACACCTTC. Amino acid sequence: CASSLDRASDYGYTF.

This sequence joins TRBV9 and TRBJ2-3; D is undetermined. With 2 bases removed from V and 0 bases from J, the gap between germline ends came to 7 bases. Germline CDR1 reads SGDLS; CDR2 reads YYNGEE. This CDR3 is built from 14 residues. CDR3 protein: CASSVGFSTDTQYF. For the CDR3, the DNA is TGTGCCAGCAGCGTGGGGTTCAGCACAGATACGCAGTATTTT.